This T cell receptor beta chain originates from a study of cytomegalovirus exposure and HLA in healthy donors. Trimming removed 0 bases from V and 2 bases from J, with 8 bases in between. The germline CDR1 and CDR2 sequences are SGDLS and YYNGEE. There are 14 residues in the CDR3. Amplification used 60 Vbeta primers and 13 Jbeta primers. Some clones are missing from TCRdb's copy, which holds only in-frame ones; the method was immunoSEQ multiplex PCR. The data hold about 130,000 clones, with around 81% observed a single time. Material: PBMCs. The gene calls are TRBV9 and TRBJ2-5, with D maybe TRBD2 (6 bases). This sequence originates from a man younger than 35 in good health and CMV-seronegative. CDR3 sequence reads: CASSVGRGQETQYF. The DNA for the CDR3 is TGTGCCAGCAGCGTAGGGAGGGGTCAAGAGACCCAGTACTTC.